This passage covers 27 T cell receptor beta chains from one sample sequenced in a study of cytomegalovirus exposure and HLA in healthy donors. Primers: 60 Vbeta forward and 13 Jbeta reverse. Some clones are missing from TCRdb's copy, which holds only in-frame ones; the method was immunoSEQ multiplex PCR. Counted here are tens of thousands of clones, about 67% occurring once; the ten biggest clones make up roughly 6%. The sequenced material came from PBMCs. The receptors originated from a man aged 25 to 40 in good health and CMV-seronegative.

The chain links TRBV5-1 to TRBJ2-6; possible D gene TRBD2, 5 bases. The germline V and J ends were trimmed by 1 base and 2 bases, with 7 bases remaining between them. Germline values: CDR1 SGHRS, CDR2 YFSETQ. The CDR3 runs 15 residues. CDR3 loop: CASSLSGTGANVLTF. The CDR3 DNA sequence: TGCGCCAGCAGCTTGAGCGGCACTGGGGCCAACGTCCTGACTTTC.

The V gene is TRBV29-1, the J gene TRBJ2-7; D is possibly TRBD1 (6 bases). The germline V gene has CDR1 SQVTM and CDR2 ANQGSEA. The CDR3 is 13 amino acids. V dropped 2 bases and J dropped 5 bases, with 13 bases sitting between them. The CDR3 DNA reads TGCAGCGTTGAAACCGGGACACCCCACGAGCAGTACTTC. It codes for CSVETGTPHEQYF.

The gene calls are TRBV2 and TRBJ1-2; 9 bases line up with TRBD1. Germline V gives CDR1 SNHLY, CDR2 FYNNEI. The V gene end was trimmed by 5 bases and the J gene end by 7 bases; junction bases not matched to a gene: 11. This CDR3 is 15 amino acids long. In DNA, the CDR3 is TGTGCCAGCAGTCACAAACAGGGGGCGCCGAGTGGCTACACCTTC. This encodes CASSHKQGAPSGYTF.

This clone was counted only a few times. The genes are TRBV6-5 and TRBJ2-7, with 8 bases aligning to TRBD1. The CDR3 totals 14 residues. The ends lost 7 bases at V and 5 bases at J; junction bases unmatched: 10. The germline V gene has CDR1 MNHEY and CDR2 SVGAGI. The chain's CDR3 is CASTYVRGHDEQYF. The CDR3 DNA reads TGTGCCAGCACGTATGTCAGGGGGCACGACGAGCAGTACTTC.

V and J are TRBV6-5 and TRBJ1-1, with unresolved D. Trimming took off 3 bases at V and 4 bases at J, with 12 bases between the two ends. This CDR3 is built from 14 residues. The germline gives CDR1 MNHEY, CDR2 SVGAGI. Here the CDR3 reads CASSYRESGTEAFF. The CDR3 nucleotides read TGTGCCAGCAGTTATCGGGAGTCAGGCACTGAAGCTTTCTTT.

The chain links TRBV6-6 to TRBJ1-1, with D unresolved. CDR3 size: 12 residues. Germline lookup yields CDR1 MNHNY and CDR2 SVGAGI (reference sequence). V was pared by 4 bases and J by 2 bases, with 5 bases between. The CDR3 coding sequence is TGTGCCAGCAGTTCGTTTAACACTGAAGCTTTCTTT. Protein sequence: CASSSFNTEAFF.

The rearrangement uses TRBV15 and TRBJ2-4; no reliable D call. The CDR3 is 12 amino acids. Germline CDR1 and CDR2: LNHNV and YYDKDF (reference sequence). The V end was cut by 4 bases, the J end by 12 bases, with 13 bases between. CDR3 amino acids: CATSTSYAAQYF. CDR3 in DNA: TGTGCCACCAGCACCTCTTACGCGGCTCAGTACTTC. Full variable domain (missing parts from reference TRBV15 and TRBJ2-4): DAMVIQNPRYQVTQFGKPVTLSCSQTLNHNVMYWYQQKSSQAPKLLFHYYDKDFNNEADTPDNFQSRRPNTSFCFLDIRSPGLGDTAMYLCATSTSYAAQYFGAGTRLSVL.

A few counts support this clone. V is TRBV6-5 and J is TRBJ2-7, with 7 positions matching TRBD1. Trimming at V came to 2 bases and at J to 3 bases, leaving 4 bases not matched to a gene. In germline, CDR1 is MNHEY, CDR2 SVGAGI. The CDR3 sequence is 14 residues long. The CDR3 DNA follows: TGTGCCAGCAGTTACGTCGGGACAGTCTACGAGCAGTACTTC. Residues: CASSYVGTVYEQYF.

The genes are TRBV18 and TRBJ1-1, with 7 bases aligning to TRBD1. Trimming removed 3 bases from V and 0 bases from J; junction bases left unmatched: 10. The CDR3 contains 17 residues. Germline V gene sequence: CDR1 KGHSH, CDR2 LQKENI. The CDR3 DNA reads TGTGCCAGCTCACCCCTGGGACAGCGATTAATGAACACTGAAGCTTTCTTT. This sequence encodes CASSPLGQRLMNTEAFF.

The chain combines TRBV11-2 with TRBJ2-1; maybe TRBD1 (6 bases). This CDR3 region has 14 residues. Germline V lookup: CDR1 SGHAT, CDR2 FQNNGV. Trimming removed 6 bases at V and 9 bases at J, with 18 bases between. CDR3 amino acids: CASSRRGGDSEQFF. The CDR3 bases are TGTGCCAGCAGTCGGAGAGGGGGAGATAGTGAGCAGTTCTTC.

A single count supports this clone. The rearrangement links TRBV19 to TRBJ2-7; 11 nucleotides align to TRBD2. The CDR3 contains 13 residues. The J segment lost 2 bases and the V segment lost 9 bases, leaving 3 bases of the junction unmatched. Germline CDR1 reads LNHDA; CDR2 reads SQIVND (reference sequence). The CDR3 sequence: CASQLAGAYEQYF. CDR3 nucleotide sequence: TGTGCCAGCCAACTAGCGGGGGCCTACGAGCAGTACTTC.

CDR3 loop: CASTDRTGGTSPLHF. CDR3 nucleotides: TGTGCCAGCACCGATCGGACAGGGGGCACGTCACCCCTCCACTTT. The chain couples TRBV6-5 to TRBJ1-6, with TRBD1 identical over 11 bases. Germline V gene lookup returns CDR1 MNHEY and CDR2 SVGAGI. This CDR3 region has 15 residues. V dropped 7 bases and J dropped 10; count of bases not matched to a gene: 9.

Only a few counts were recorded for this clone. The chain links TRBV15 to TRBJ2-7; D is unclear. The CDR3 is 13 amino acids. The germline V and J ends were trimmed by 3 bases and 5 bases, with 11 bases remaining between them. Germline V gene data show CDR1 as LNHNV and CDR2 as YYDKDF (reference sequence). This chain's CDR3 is CATSSRWFNEQYF. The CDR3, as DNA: TGTGCCACCAGCAGTAGATGGTTCAACGAGCAGTACTTC.

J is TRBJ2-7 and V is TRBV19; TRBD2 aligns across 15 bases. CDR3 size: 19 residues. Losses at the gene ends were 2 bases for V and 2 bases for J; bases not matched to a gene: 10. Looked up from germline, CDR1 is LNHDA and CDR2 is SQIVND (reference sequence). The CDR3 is CASSIREGTSGRPTYEQYF. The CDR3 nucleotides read TGTGCCAGTAGTATACGTGAAGGGACTAGCGGGAGGCCCACCTACGAGCAGTACTTC.

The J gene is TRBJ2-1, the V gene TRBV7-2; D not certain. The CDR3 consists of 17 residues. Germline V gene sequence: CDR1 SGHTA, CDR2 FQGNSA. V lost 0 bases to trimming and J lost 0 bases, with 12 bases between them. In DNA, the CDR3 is TGTGCCAGCAGCTTAGCTCAAGTAAGGAGCTCCTACAATGAGCAGTTCTTC. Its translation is CASSLAQVRSSYNEQFF.

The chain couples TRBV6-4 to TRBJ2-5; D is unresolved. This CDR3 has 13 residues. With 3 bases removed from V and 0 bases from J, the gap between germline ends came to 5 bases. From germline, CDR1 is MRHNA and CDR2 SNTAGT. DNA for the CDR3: TGTGCCAGCAGTGAAACGGACCAAGAGACCCAGTACTTC. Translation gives CASSETDQETQYF.

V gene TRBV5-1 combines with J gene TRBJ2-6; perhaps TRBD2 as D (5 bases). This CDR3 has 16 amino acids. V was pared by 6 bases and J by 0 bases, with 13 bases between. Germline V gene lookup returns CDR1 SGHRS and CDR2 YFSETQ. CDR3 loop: CASIREPASGANVLTF. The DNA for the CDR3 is TGCGCCAGCATCCGGGAACCCGCCTCTGGGGCCAACGTCCTGACTTTC.

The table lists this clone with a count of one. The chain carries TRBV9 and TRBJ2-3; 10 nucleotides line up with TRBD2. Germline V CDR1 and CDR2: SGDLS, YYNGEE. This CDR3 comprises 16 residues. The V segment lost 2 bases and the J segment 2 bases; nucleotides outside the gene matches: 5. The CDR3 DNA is TGTGCCAGCAGCGTCCGGACTAGCGGATACACAGATACGCAGTATTTT. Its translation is CASSVRTSGYTDTQYF.

The CDR3 DNA follows: TGCGCCAGCAGCTGGGGGGACAGTCCTTACTCTGGGGCCAACGTCCTGACTTTC. The encoded protein is CASSWGDSPYSGANVLTF. V gene TRBV5-1 combines with J gene TRBJ2-6, with a possible D match to TRBD1 (7 bases). Trimming shortened V by 3 bases and J by 0 bases, and 16 bases separated the two germline ends. Germline V gene sequence: CDR1 SGHRS, CDR2 YFSETQ. CDR3 length equals 18 residues.

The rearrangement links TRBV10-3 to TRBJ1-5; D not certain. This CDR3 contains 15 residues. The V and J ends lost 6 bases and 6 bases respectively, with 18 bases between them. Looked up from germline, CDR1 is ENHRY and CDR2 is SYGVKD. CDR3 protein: CAIRSAATEGQPQHF. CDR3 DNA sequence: TGTGCCATCAGGTCGGCAGCAACAGAGGGTCAGCCCCAGCATTTT.

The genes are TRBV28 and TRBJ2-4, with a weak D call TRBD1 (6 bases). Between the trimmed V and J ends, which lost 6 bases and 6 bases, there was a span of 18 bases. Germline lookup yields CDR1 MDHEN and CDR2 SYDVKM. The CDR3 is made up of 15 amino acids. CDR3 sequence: CASSHPGAGANIQYF. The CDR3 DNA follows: TGTGCCAGCAGCCATCCCGGTGCAGGGGCAAACATTCAGTACTTC.

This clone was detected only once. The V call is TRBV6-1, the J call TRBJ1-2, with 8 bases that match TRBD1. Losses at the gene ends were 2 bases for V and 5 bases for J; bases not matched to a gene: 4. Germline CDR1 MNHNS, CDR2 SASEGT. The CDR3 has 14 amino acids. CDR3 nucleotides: TGTGCCAGCAGTGAAAACAGGGGGTCATATGGCTACACCTTC. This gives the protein CASSENRGSYGYTF.

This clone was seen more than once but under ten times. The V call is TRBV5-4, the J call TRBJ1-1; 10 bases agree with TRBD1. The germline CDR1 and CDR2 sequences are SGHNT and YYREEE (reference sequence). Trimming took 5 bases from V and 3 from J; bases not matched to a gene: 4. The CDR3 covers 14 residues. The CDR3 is CASSGGTGDTEAFF. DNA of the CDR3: TGTGCCAGCAGTGGAGGGACAGGGGACACTGAAGCTTTCTTT.

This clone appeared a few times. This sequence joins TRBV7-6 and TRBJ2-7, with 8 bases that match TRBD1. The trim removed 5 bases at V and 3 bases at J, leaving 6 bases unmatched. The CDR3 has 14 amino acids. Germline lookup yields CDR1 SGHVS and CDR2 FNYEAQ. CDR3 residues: CASSNGQGIYEQYF. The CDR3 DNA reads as TGTGCCAGCAGCAACGGACAGGGAATCTACGAGCAGTACTTC.

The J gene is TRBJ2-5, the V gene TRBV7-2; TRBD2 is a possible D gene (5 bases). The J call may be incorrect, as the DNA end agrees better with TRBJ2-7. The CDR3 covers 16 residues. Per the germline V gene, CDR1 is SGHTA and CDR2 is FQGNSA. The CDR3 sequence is CASQPWGFPGSGEQYF. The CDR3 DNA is TGTGCCAGCCAACCATGGGGTTTCCCGGGGTCCGGCGAGCAGTACTTC.

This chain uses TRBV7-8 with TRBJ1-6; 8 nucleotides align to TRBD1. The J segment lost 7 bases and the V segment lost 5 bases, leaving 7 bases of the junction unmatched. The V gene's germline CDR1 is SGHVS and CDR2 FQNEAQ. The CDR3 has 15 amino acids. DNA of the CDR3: TGTGCCAGCAGCCTGGACAGGGTGAGGAATTCACCCCTCCACTTT. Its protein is CASSLDRVRNSPLHF.

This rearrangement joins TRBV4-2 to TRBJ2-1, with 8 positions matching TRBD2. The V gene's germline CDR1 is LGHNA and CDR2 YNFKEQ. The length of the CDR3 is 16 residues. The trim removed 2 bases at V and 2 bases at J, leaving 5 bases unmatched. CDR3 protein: CASSQQLAEPYNEQFF. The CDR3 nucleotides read TGTGCCAGCAGCCAACAACTAGCGGAACCCTACAATGAGCAGTTCTTC.